This T cell receptor (beta chain) was captured in a study of early T cells in non-severe SARS-CoV-2 infection. The CDR3 spans 14 residues. Trimming left V 3 bases short and J 6 bases short, with 12 bases between. Unique molecular identifiers were affixed to single, distinct cDNA molecules. Using its own MiXCR run on the 5' RACE reads, TCRdb lists one record per CDR3 protein. The sample has tens of thousands of distinct CDR3 sequences; 10% are singletons. Regarding the study as a whole: Clonotype matching in VDJdb favored anti-spike CD8 responses and did not capture private and CD4 specificities.

This clonotype was seen repeatedly, ten times or more. Antigen unknown. This sequence joins TRBV12-3 or TRBV12-4 and TRBJ2-1; D is unclear. The specimen comprised whole blood, sampled at baseline. The origin of this receptor is an adult who was a healthcare worker with PCR-confirmed SARS-CoV-2 infection or an uninfected control (not recorded which). Written as DNA, the CDR3 is TGTGCCAGCAGTTTGGGTCGGCCGGCCAATGAGCAGTTCTTC. Protein sequence: CASSLGRPANEQFF.